The clone carrying this TCR beta chain has only a few counts. The antigen is undetermined. CDR1 and CDR2 from the germline V gene are SEHNR and FQNEAQ (reference sequence). V lost 5 bases and J lost 3; bases outside the gene matches: 10. The CDR3 length is 15 residues. The record originates from a study of response to subunit inactivated influenza vaccine. General study points: The authors proposed limited new T cell recruitment per seasonal influenza vaccination.

TCRdb itself ran the RT-PCR reads through MiXCR, one entry per CDR3 protein. Among about 570,000 distinct CDR3 sequences listed, approximately 12% were seen once. V is TRBV7-9 and J is TRBJ2-7, with 7 bases fitting TRBD1. This specimen consisted of PBMCs from blood, obtained on the day of vaccination. The receptor was isolated from a man aged 45-60 years who received an inactivated influenza vaccine. CDR3 DNA: TGTGCCAGCAGCCTCGGGACAGTGGGAAACTACGAGCAGTACTTC. Amino acid sequence: CASSLGTVGNYEQYF.